One T cell receptor beta chain is described in this entry. What it binds is not known. Other DNA sequences in this sample translate to the same CDR3. These data come from a study of shared clonotypes between healthy human individuals. Whole-study context: A few men and a couple of women, aged 18 to 49, were donors. Broader study findings: It was expected that sequencing depth would affect clonotype sharing among donors.

This CDR3 has 15 residues. J lost 1 base, V lost 5 bases, and 3 bases had no gene match. The germline V gene encodes CDR1 LNHDA and CDR2 SQIVND (reference sequence). Sequenced by immunoSEQ multiplex PCR; TCRdb stores in-frame clones only, minus some. The sample has about 2 million clones; 85% to 95% are singletons. The sample taken for sequencing was naive CD4+ T cells sorted from blood. Documented subset: CD45RA+ positively selected. This chain connects TRBV19 to TRBJ2-2; 8 bases line up with TRBD1. This clonotype was obtained from a man in his late teens or twenties in good health. The CDR3 loop reads CASSSGTGNTGELFF. CDR3 DNA sequence: TGTGCCAGTAGTTCAGGGACAGGGAACACCGGGGAGCTGTTTTTT. Looking up the rest from reference TRBV19 and TRBJ2-2 gives the full variable domain: DGGITQSPKYLFRKEGQNVTLSCEQNLNHDAMYWYRQDPGQGLRLIYYSQIVNDFQKGDIAEGYSVSREKKESFPLTVTSAQKNPTAFYLCASSSGTGNTGELFFGEGSRLTVL.